This TCR beta chain was observed in a study of shared clonotypes between healthy human individuals. The study's findings and limits: Several donors showed sharing of about 5.5% of naive CD4 clonotypes. Only blood was sampled, and tissue TCR repertoires likely differ from blood ones.

CDR1 is MNHEY and CDR2 is SVGAGI in the germline V gene. V was pared by 9 bases and J by 2 bases, with 18 bases between. The CDR3 loop spans 15 amino acids. At least ten counts were recorded for this clone. The antigen remains unidentified. Evenly divided among several immunoSEQ plates was the genomic DNA of each subset. The assay was immunoSEQ multiplex PCR, and TCRdb's table has in-frame clones only and misses some. The table records around 700,000 clones, 72% of them present only once. The study separated CD4+ cells into CD45RA+ naive and CD45RA-negative memory subsets. V usage is TRBV6-5 and J usage is TRBJ2-3; a weak D match, TRBD2 (6 bases). The clonotype originates from a woman younger than 45 in good health. Sequenced input: memory CD4+ T cells sorted from blood. Stated subset: CD45RA-negative fraction. The CDR3 DNA reads TGTGCCAGTGGGGAGGAGTACCCGAACACAGATACGCAGTATTTT. Translated: CASGEEYPNTDTQYF.